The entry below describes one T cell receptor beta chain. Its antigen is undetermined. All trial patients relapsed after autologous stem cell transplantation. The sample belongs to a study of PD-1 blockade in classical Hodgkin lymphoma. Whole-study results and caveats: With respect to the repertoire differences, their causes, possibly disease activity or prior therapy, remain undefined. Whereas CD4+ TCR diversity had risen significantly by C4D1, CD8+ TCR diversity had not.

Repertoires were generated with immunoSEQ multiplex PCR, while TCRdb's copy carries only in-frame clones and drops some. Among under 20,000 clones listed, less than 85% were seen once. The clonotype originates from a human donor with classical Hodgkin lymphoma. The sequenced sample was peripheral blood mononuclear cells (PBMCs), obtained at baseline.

DNA for the CDR3: TGCGCCAGCAGCTTGGGACTAGCGGACGAGGATACGCAGTATTTT. Translation gives CASSLGLADEDTQYF. This chain uses TRBV4-3 with TRBJ2-3, with TRBD2 matching over 11 bases. The CDR3 extends over 15 amino acids. Germline V lookup: CDR1 LGHNA, CDR2 YSLEER. Germline trimming cut 5 bases from V and 6 bases from J; bases unmatched to any gene: 7.